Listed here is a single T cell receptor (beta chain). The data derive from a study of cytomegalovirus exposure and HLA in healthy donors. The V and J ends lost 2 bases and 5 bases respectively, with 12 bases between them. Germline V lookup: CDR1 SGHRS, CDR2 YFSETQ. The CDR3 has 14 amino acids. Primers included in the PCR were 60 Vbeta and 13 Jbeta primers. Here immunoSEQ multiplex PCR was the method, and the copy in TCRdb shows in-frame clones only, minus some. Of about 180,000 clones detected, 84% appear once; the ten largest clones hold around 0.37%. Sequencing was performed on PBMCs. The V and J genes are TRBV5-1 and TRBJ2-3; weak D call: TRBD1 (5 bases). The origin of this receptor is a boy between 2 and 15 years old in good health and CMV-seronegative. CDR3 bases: TGCGCCAGCAGCTTAGGGGTAAGGGGAGATACGCAGTATTTT. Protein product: CASSLGVRGDTQYF.